Listed below are T cell receptor beta chains from one sample, sequenced in a study of graft-versus-host responses after intestinal transplantation. Assay used: immunoSEQ multiplex PCR; TCRdb lists only in-frame clones, some missing. The sample lists some 25,000 clones, 80% to 95% occurring once. Sequencing used PBMCs, obtained 18 days after transplant. These receptors were obtained from a human patient who received an intestinal transplant, so some T cells may come from the graft donor. The CDR3 runs from the conserved cysteine through the conserved F or W. D genes are given only for firm matches. Only part of the rows carry a size: once, few, many, or a class if the clone is expanded.

D gene: TRBD2
clone size: NA
J gene: TRBJ2-3
V gene: TRBV9
CDR3 DNA: TGTGCCAGCAGCGTCACTAGCGGGGGGGCAACAGATACGCAGTATTTT
CDR3 protein: CASSVTSGGATDTQYF

D gene: NA
clone size: NA
J gene: TRBJ1-5
V gene: TRBV5-1
CDR3 DNA: TGCGCCAGCAGCTTGGGGACATCCGGGACCCAGCATTTT
CDR3 protein: CASSLGTSGTQHF

D gene: NA
clone size: NA
J gene: TRBJ1-5
V gene: TRBV5-8
CDR3 DNA: TGTGCCAGCAGCCCAGGACAGAACCGGCAGCCCCAGCATTTT
CDR3 protein: CASSPGQNRQPQHF

D gene: NA
clone size: NA
J gene: TRBJ1-6
V gene: TRBV19
CDR3 DNA: TGTGCCAGTAGTATAGTCGGGGGGCTGAATTCACCCCTCCACTTT
CDR3 protein: CASSIVGGLNSPLHF

D gene: NA
clone size: NA
J gene: TRBJ2-3
V gene: TRBV27
CDR3 DNA: TGTGCCAGCAGTTACGGGGGGCCCACAGATACGCAGTATTTT
CDR3 protein: CASSYGGPTDTQYF

D gene: NA
clone size: NA
J gene: TRBJ1-1
V gene: TRBV5-6
CDR3 DNA: TGTGCCAGCAGCTTGAAGGACACTGAAGCTTTCTTT
CDR3 protein: CASSLKDTEAFF

D gene: NA
clone size: NA
J gene: TRBJ1-6
V gene: TRBV27
CDR3 DNA: TGTGCCAGCAGCGGCAGAATTTATTCACCCCTCCACTTT
CDR3 protein: CASSGRIYSPLHF

D gene: NA
clone size: NA
J gene: TRBJ2-5
V gene: TRBV7-6
CDR3 DNA: TGTGCCAGCAGCTTAGTTGTTTCGCAGGGACAAGAGACCCAGTACTTC
CDR3 protein: CASSLVVSQGQETQYF

D gene: NA
clone size: NA
J gene: TRBJ2-5
V gene: TRBV7-8
CDR3 DNA: TGTGCCAGCAGCTCCCGACTGGGGCAAGAGACCCAGTACTTC
CDR3 protein: CASSSRLGQETQYF

D gene: TRBD1
clone size: NA
J gene: TRBJ2-7
V gene: TRBV5-5
CDR3 DNA: TGTGCCAGCAGCTTGGAAGCGGGACAGGGTATAATCGAGCAGTACTTC
CDR3 protein: CASSLEAGQGIIEQYF

D gene: TRBD1
clone size: NA
J gene: TRBJ2-2
V gene: TRBV6-5
CDR3 DNA: TGTGCCAGCAGTTACCCAGGGACAGGGGGTACCGGGGAGCTGTTTTTT
CDR3 protein: CASSYPGTGGTGELFF

D gene: NA
clone size: NA
J gene: TRBJ1-3
V gene: TRBV5-1
CDR3 DNA: TGCGCCAGCAGCTCCACGACAGAAGTCTCTGGAAACACCATATATTTT
CDR3 protein: CASSSTTEVSGNTIYF

D gene: NA
clone size: once
J gene: TRBJ2-7
V gene: TRBV19
CDR3 DNA: TGTGCCAGTAGTATGGGAAACGAGCAGTACTTC
CDR3 protein: CASSMGNEQYF